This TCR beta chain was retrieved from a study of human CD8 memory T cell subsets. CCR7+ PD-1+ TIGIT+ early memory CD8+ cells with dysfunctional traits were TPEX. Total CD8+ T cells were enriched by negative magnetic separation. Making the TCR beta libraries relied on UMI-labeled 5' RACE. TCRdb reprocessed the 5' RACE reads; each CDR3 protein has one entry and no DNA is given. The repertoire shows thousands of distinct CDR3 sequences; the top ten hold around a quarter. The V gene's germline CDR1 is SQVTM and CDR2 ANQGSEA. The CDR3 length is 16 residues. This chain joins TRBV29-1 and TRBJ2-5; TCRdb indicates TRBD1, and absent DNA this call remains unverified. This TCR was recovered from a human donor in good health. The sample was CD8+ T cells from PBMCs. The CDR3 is CSVAGSGPSVSETQYF.